The entry that follows covers one TCR beta chain sequence. Some 30,000 T cell genomes (approximately 190 ng DNA) went into each sorted-subset replicate. Some clones are missing from TCRdb's copy, which holds only in-frame ones; the method was immunoSEQ multiplex PCR. The table lists millions of clones, about 95% of them singletons, with roughly 1.1% in the top ten. The data are from a study of shared clonotypes between healthy human individuals. For the study at large: Per-donor plates numbered three CD4 naive, three CD4 memory, two CD8 naive and one CD8 memory.

This CDR3 spans 16 amino acids. The germline CDR1 and CDR2 sequences are PRHDT and FYEKMQ (reference sequence). V lost 5 bases and J lost 2, with 18 bases in between. CD45RO negativity and positive selection for CCR7 defined naive CD8 cells, a population that excluded terminally differentiated effector memory CD45RA+ cells. The receptor was derived from a man aged 18 to 30 in good health. The chain is built from TRBV13 and TRBJ2-5; TRBD1 might be the D (6 bases). Specimen: naive CD8+ T cells sorted from blood. CDR3 DNA sequence: TGTGCCAGCAGCCTCCCTTCAGGGGACGTACAAGAGACCCAGTACTTC. Translation gives CASSLPSGDVQETQYF.